A selection of T cell receptor beta chains follows, all from one sample in a study of PD-L1 blockade in urothelial cancer. The assay was immunoSEQ multiplex PCR, and TCRdb's table has in-frame clones only and misses some. Of approximately 51,000 clones listed, around 87% are singletons. Sequencing used PBMCs, obtained around atezolizumab (anti-PD-L1) treatment. Every receptor here comes from a man between 60 and 70 years old with urothelial cancer. Both conserved end residues are part of each CDR3. A D gene is named only where the DNA matches it firmly. Clone size appears in some rows only: once, few, many, or a class for an expanded clone.

>TRBD2|-|TRBV11-3|TRBJ2-7
TGTGCCAGCAGCTCATCCTTTGCGGGGGGCCCCTACGAGCAGTACTTC
CASSSSFAGGPYEQYF
>-|-|TRBV5-6|TRBJ2-2
TGTGCCAGCAGCTTGTTGGCGGCCGCGAACACCGGGGAGCTGTTTTTT
CASSLLAAANTGELFF
>TRBD2|-|TRBV5-1|TRBJ2-1
TGCGCCAGCAGCGGACTAGCGGGAGCTAGGTACAATGAGCAGTTCTTC
CASSGLAGARYNEQFF
>-|-|TRBV28|TRBJ2-3
TGTGCCAGCAGTGGATTACGACTTACAAGAATTGGGGATACGCAGTATTTT
CASSGLRLTRIGDTQYF
>TRBD1|-|TRBV6-5|TRBJ1-3
TGTGCCAGCAGTTACCAGGGGGGCACTGGAAACACCATATATTTT
CASSYQGGTGNTIYF
>-|-|TRBV5-1|TRBJ1-2
TGCGCCAGCAGCTTGGCCGGCGCGTCCACTGGGCGTTCTAATGGCTACACCTTC
CASSLAGASTGRSNGYTF
>TRBD2|-|TRBV5-1|TRBJ2-5
TGCGCCAGCAGCTTAACATGGACTAGCGTGGAGACCCAGTACTTC
CASSLTWTSVETQYF
>TRBD1|-|TRBV29-1|TRBJ2-1
TGCAGCGTAGCCACCGGGACAGGGAACTACAATGAGCAGTTCTTC
CSVATGTGNYNEQFF
>TRBD1|-|TRBV13|TRBJ2-4
TGTGCCAGCAGCTTCCGACAGGGATTAGCCAAAAACATTCAGTACTTC
CASSFRQGLAKNIQYF
>TRBD1|-|TRBV18|TRBJ1-3
TGTGCCAGCTCACCACTGGGACAGGGGGGCTCTGGAAACACCATATATTTT
CASSPLGQGGSGNTIYF
>-|-|TRBV9|TRBJ1-4
TGTGCCAGCAGCGCGACAGGACTCTCTGAAAAACTGTTTTTT
CASSATGLSEKLFF
>TRBD1|few|TRBV29-1|TRBJ2-1
TGCAGCGGACGACAGGGTTGGAATGAGCAGTTCTTC
CSGRQGWNEQFF
>TRBD1|-|TRBV30|TRBJ1-1
TGTGCCTGGAGTGGACGAACAGGGGGCTTCATTGAAGCTTTCTTT
CAWSGRTGGFIEAFF
>-|few|TRBV4-3|TRBJ1-2
TGCGCCAGCAGCCAGGGCGGGGGCCGACCATCGGGTGGCTACACCTTC
CASSQGGGRPSGGYTF
>TRBD2|-|TRBV11-3|TRBJ2-7
TGTGCCAGCGGTCAGCCGGGACTAGCGGCTTACGAGCAGTACTTC
CASGQPGLAAYEQYF
>TRBD1|-|TRBV16|TRBJ2-7
TGTGCCAGCAGCCAAAGACGGACAGGCTACGAGCAGTACTTC
CASSQRRTGYEQYF
>-|-|TRBV19|TRBJ2-1
TGTGCCAGTAGTATGCGGGCCCATCTTAGCTCCTACAATGAGCAGTTCTTC
CASSMRAHLSSYNEQFF
>-|few|TRBV7-8|TRBJ2-7
TGTGCCAGCAGCCGGTCCGTGGGCAGGGGCTACGAGCAGTACTTC
CASSRSVGRGYEQYF
>-|-|TRBV6-5|TRBJ1-2
TGTGCCAGCAGCCCCGGGGGATCCTATGGCTACACCTTC
CASSPGGSYGYTF
>TRBD2|-|TRBV6-4|TRBJ2-1
TGTGCCAGCAGGGTAGCGGGGGACTCCTACAATGAGCAGTTCTTC
CASRVAGDSYNEQFF
>-|-|TRBV7-9|TRBJ2-3
TGTGCCAGCAGCTTAGTCCTTAGCACAGATACGCAGTATTTT
CASSLVLSTDTQYF
>TRBD1|-|TRBV6-5|TRBJ2-3
TGTGCCAGCAGTTCGACAGGGGCCCATACGCAGTATTTT
CASSSTGAHTQYF
>TRBD2|-|TRBV2|TRBJ2-3
TGTGCCAGCAGTGAGGGACTAGCGGGAAAGTCAAATACGCAGTATTTT
CASSEGLAGKSNTQYF
>-|-|TRBV5-1|TRBJ2-7
TGCGCCAGCAGCTTGGTAGCAGGGCCTTCCTACGAGCAGTACTTC
CASSLVAGPSYEQYF
>TRBD1|-|TRBV28|TRBJ1-5
TGTGCCAGCAGTCCTTTGACAGGGGTTAGCAATCAGCCCCAGCATTTT
CASSPLTGVSNQPQHF
>-|-|TRBV6-1|TRBJ2-2
TGTGCCAGCAGTGGACAGGACACCGGGGAGCTGTTTTTT
CASSGQDTGELFF
>TRBD1|-|TRBV5-4|TRBJ1-1
TGTGCCAGCAGCTTGGGTGGGACAGGTCAATATGGAGCTTTCTTT
CASSLGGTGQYGAFF
>TRBD1|-|TRBV27|TRBJ1-2
TGTGCCAGCAGGGGACAGCCCTATGGCTACACCTTC
CASRGQPYGYTF
>-|-|TRBV6-1|TRBJ2-5
TGTGCCAGCAGTGAAGCCCTACTAGACGAGGAGACCCAGTACTTC
CASSEALLDEETQYF
>-|-|TRBV7-9|TRBJ2-5
TGTGCCAGCAGCTTTACACTAATCGAAGAGACCCAGTACTTC
CASSFTLIEETQYF
>-|-|TRBV9|TRBJ2-7
TGTGCCAGCAGCGTGACCGGGACTTCGGGGGAGCAGTACTTC
CASSVTGTSGEQYF
>TRBD1|-|TRBV19|TRBJ1-5
TGTGCCAGTATGGACAGGGGACGCAATCAGCCCCAGCATTTT
CASMDRGRNQPQHF
>TRBD1|-|TRBV19|TRBJ1-2
TGTGCCAGTAGTAGCGGACAGGGTCGCGGCTACACCTTC
CASSSGQGRGYTF
>-|once|TRBV13|TRBJ2-7
TGTGCCAGCAGCTTAGGCGGGCAGGGAGGATACGAGCAGTACTTC
CASSLGGQGGYEQYF
>TRBD1|-|TRBV5-6|TRBJ1-1
TGTGCCAGCAGCTTGGAGGGGGCTTGGAAAACTGAAGCTTTCTTT
CASSLEGAWKTEAFF
>TRBD1|-|TRBV9|TRBJ2-1
TGTGCCAGCAGCGCAAGGACAGGGGAAAACAATGAGCAGTTCTTC
CASSARTGENNEQFF
>TRBD1|once|TRBV11-2|TRBJ1-2
TGTGCCAGCAGCTTAGGTATCGCCAGGGGGAATGGCTACACCTTC
CASSLGIARGNGYTF
>TRBD1|-|TRBV2|TRBJ2-7
TGTGCCAGCATCCTCGAGGCACAGGGGGGCTACGAGCAGTACTTC
CASILEAQGGYEQYF
>TRBD1|-|TRBV18|TRBJ1-5
TGTGCCAGCTCACCACCCGGGACAGCCCCTAGCAATCAGCCCCAGCATTTT
CASSPPGTAPSNQPQHF
>TRBD1|-|TRBV18|TRBJ2-7
TGTGCCAGCTCATTACAGACAGGGTTCTACGAGCAGTACTTC
CASSLQTGFYEQYF
>-|-|TRBV28|TRBJ1-3
TGTGCCAGCACGGGACTCTTGAGCTCTGGAAACACCATATATTTT
CASTGLLSSGNTIYF
>-|once|TRBV6-1|TRBJ2-6
TGTGCCAGCAGTGGGGCCTTCTCTGGGGCCAACGTCCTGACTTTC
CASSGAFSGANVLTF
>-|-|TRBV19|TRBJ2-3
TGTGCCAGTAGTGCTACTCGGTCAACGATAGATACGCAGTATTTT
CASSATRSTIDTQYF
>-|-|TRBV7-2|TRBJ1-2
TGTGCCAGCAGCTTAAATTCTGGGGCACGCTATGGCTACACCTTC
CASSLNSGARYGYTF
>TRBD1|-|TRBV10-3|TRBJ1-4
TGTGCCATCAGTGAAACCGGGACAGGGACTGTAAAACTGTTTTTT
CAISETGTGTVKLFF
>-|-|TRBV7-3|TRBJ1-1
TGTGCCAGCAGCTTCGCAGGGCGCGTGACTGAAGCTTTCTTT
CASSFAGRVTEAFF
>TRBD1|-|TRBV5-1|TRBJ1-1
TGCGCCAGCAGCTTGGCCTGGACAGGGGCGAGAACTGAAGCTTTCTTT
CASSLAWTGARTEAFF
>-|-|TRBV7-9|TRBJ1-1
TGTGCCAGCAGCTCCCGGGATTCTGTTGCTTTCTTT
CASSSRDSVAFF
>TRBD2|-|TRBV19|TRBJ2-3
TGTGCCAGTAATGGGGGGGGACTAGCAGATACGCAGTATTTT
CASNGGGLADTQYF
>-|-|TRBV7-9|TRBJ2-7
TGTGCCAGCAGCTTAGCGGCAGGGCCCCTATCCTACGAGCAGTACTTC
CASSLAAGPLSYEQYF
>TRBD1|-|TRBV30|TRBJ1-2
TGTGCCTGGATCCGTCCCGGGACAGGGCCGGGTGGCTACACCTTC
CAWIRPGTGPGGYTF
>-|few|TRBV6-5|TRBJ1-1
TGTGCCAGCAGTTACCGGGTGAACACTGAAGCTTTCTTT
CASSYRVNTEAFF
>TRBD1|-|TRBV5-1|TRBJ1-3
TGCGCCAGCAGCTTGGGTCTACAGGGGACTGGAAACACCATATATTTT
CASSLGLQGTGNTIYF
>TRBD2|-|TRBV5-6|TRBJ2-1
TGTGCCAGCAGCTCGGGAGCTAGCGGCTACAATGAGCAGTTCTTC
CASSSGASGYNEQFF
>TRBD2|-|TRBV5-4|TRBJ2-1
TGTGCCAGCAGCTTGGACACTAGCGGGAGGATGTACAATGAGCAGTTCTTC
CASSLDTSGRMYNEQFF